This TCR beta chain was recovered during a study of beta chain features in type 1 diabetes. Study results and limitations: Patients' naive, central memory and regulatory TCRB repertoires appeared more alike than those of healthy donors.

As for this clone: The antigen remains unidentified.

The isolated RNA, all of it, was reverse transcribed, so expressed TCRB transcripts were what got sequenced. Sequenced by immunoSEQ multiplex PCR; TCRdb stores in-frame clones only, minus some. The repertoire holds roughly 400,000 clones, with over 12% as singletons. Trimming took 2 bases from V and 9 from J, leaving 20 bases between them. Germline V gene lookup returns CDR1 SQVTM and CDR2 ANQGSEA. The CDR3 contains 14 residues. A heparinised blood draw that averaged roughly 110 mL was obtained once from each donor. This chain connects TRBV29-1 to TRBJ2-7; D may be TRBD2 (6 bases). Sequenced: naive CD4+ T cells from blood. The sequence was obtained from a woman between 18 and 30 years old in good health. The chain's CDR3 is CSVENSLGGRGQYF. In DNA, the CDR3 is TGCAGCGTTGAAAATTCATTGGGAGGCCGGGGGCAGTACTTC.